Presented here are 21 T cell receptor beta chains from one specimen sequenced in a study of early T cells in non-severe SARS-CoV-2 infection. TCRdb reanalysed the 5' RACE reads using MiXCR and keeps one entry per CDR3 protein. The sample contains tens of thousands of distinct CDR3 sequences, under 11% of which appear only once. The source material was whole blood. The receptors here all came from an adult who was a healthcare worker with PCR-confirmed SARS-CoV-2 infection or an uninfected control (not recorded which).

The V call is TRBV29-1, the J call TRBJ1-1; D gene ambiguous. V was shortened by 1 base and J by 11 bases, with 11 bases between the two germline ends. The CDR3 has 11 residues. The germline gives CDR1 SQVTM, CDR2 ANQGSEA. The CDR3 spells CSVEGTGVAFF. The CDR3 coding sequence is TGCAGCGTTGAAGGAACCGGGGTGGCTTTCTTT.

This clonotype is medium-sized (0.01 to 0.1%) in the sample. The CDR3 DNA sequence: TGTGCCTGGAGTGTACCTGTGACTTATGCTTTCTTT. Translating gives CAWSVPVTYAFF. The J gene is TRBJ1-1, the V gene TRBV30; D gene uncertain. Germline V gene lookup returns CDR1 GTSNPN and CDR2 SVGIG (reference sequence). V was cut by 0 bases and J by 11 bases, with 13 bases left in between. CDR3 length equals 12 residues. The full variable domain, in which reference TRBV30 and TRBJ1-1 provide the parts outside the CDR3, is SQTIHQWPATLVQPVGSPLSLECTVEGTSNPNLYWYRQAAGRGLQLLFYSVGIGQISSEVPQNLSASRPQDRQFILSSKKLLLSDSGFYLCAWSVPVTYAFFGQGTRLTVV.

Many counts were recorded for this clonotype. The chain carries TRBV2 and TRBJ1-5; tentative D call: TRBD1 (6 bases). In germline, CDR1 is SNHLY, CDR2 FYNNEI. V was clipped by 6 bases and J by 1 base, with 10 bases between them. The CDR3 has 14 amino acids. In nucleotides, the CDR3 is TGTGCCAGCAGGGACAGCCGGAGCAATCAGCCCCAGCATTTT. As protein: CASRDSRSNQPQHF. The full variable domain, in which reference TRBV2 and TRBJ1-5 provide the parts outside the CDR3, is EPEVTQTPSHQVTQMGQEVILRCVPISNHLYFYWYRQILGQKVEFLVSFYNNEISEKSEIFDDQFSVERPDGSNFTLKIRSTKLEDSAMYFCASRDSRSNQPQHFGDGTRLSIL.

CDR3 coding DNA: TGCAGTGCGGGGACAGGGCCCACCGGGGAGCTGTTTTTT. It translates to CSAGTGPTGELFF. The chain couples TRBV20-1 to TRBJ2-2, with 9 bases aligning to TRBD1. The CDR3 covers 13 residues. The V segment lost 6 bases and the J segment 4 bases; nucleotides outside the gene matches: 3. Germline CDR1 and CDR2: DFQATT and SNEGSKA (reference sequence).

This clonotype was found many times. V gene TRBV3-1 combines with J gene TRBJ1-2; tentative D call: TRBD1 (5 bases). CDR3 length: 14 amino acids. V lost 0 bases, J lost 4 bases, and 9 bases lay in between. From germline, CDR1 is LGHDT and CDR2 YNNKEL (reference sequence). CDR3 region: CASSQDPTAYGYTF. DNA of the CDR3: TGTGCCAGCAGCCAAGATCCGACAGCCTATGGCTACACCTTC.

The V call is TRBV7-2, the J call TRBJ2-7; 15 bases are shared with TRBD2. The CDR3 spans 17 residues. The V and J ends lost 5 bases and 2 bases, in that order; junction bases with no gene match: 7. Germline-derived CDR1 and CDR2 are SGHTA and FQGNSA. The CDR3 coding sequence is TGTGCCAGCAGCCAAAGGACTAGCGGGAGGGAAGCCTACGAGCAGTACTTC. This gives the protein CASSQRTSGREAYEQYF.

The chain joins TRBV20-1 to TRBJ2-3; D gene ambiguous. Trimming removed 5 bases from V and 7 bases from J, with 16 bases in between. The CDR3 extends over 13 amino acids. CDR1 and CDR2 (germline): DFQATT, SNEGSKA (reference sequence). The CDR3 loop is CSARVSGTNTQYF. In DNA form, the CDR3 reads TGCAGTGCTCGTGTTTCGGGCACTAATACGCAGTATTTT.

The CDR3 nucleotides are TGTGCCAGCAGGGCTACAGATTCAACTAATGAAAAACTGTTTTTT. Protein: CASRATDSTNEKLFF. The V call is TRBV7-2, the J call TRBJ1-4, with D hard to call. In germline, CDR1 is SGHTA, CDR2 FQGNSA. This CDR3 comprises 15 residues. Trimming stripped 6 bases from V and 0 bases from J, with 11 bases between.

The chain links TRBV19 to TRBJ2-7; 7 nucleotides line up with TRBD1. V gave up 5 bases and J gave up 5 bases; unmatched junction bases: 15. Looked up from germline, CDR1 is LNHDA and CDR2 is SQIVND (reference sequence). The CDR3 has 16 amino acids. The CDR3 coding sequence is TGTGCCAGTAGTCCGGGGACAGTGACAGGGATCGACGAGCAGTACTTC. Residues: CASSPGTVTGIDEQYF.

In DNA form, the CDR3 reads TGTGCTAGTGGTAAAAACACTAGCGGGGGCACAGATACGCAGTATTTT. Its translation: CASGKNTSGGTDTQYF. This sequence joins TRBV12-5 and TRBJ2-3, with TRBD2 matching over 10 bases. J was trimmed by 1 base and V by 5 bases; bases with no gene match: 6. The CDR3 sequence is 16 residues long. The germline CDR1 and CDR2 sequences are LGHNT and FRNRAP.

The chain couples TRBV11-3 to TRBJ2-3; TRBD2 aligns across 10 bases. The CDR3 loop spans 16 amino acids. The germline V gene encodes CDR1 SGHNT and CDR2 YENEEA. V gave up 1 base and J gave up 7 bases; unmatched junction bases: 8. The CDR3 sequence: CASSLGAGGPWYTQYF. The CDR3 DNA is TGTGCCAGCAGCTTAGGAGCGGGAGGGCCATGGTATACGCAGTATTTT.

CDR3 DNA: TGTGCCAGCTCACAGGGGAGGGACACTGAAGCTTTCTTT. Protein product: CASSQGRDTEAFF. The rearrangement joins TRBV18 to TRBJ1-1; tentative D call: TRBD1 (5 bases). The CDR3 is 13 residues long. V gave up 4 bases and J gave up 3 bases, with 9 bases separating them. In germline, CDR1 is KGHSH, CDR2 LQKENI.

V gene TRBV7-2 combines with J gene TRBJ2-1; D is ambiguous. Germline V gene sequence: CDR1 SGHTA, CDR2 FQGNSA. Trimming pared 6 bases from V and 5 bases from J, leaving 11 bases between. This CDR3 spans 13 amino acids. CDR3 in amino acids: CASRPGPNNEQFF. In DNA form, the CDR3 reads TGTGCCAGCAGGCCGGGCCCCAACAATGAGCAGTTCTTC.

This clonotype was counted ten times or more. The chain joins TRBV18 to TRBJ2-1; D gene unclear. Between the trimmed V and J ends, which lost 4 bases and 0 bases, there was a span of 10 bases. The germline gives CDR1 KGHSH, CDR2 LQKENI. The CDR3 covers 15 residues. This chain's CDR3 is CASSLLAPSYNEQFF. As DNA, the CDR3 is TGTGCCAGCTCACTCCTTGCGCCCTCCTACAATGAGCAGTTCTTC.

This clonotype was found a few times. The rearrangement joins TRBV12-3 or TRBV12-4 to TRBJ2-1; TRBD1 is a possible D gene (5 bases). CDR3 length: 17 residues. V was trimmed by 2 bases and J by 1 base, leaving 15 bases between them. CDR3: CASSLRLTDSSYNEQFF. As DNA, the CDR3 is TGTGCCAGCAGTTTAAGGCTGACAGACTCTTCCTACAATGAGCAGTTCTTC.

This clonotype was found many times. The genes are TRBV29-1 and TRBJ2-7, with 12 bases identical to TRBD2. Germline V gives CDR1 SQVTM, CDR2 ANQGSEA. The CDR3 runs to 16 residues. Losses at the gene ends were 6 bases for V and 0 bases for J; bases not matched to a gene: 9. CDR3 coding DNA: TGCAGCGTCGCTGGACTAGCGGGGAGAAGCTCCTACGAGCAGTACTTC. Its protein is CSVAGLAGRSSYEQYF.

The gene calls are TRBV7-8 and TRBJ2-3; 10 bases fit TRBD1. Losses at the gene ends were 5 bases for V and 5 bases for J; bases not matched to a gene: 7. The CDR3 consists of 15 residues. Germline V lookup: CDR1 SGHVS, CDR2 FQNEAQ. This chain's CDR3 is CASSATGGYGDTQYF. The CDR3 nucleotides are TGTGCCAGCAGCGCGACAGGGGGCTACGGAGATACGCAGTATTTT.

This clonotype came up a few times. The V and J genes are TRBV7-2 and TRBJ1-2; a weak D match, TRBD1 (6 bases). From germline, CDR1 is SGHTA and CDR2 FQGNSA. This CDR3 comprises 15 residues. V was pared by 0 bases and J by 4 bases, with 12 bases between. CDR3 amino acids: CASSLAGHLSYGYTF. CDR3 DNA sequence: TGTGCCAGCAGCTTAGCGGGACACCTGAGCTATGGCTACACCTTC.

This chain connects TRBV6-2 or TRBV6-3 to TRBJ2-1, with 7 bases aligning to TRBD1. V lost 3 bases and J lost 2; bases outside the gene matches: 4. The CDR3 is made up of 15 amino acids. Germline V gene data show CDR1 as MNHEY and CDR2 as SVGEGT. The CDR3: CASSYRQGAYNEQFF. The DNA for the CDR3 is TGTGCCAGCAGTTATCGGCAGGGGGCCTACAATGAGCAGTTCTTC.

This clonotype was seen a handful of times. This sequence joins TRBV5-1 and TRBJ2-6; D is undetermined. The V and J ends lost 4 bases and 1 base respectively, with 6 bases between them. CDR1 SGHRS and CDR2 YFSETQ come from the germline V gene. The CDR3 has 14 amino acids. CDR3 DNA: TGCGCCAGCAGCGGGAAATCTGGGGCCAACGTCCTGACTTTC. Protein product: CASSGKSGANVLTF. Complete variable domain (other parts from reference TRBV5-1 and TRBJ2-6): KAGVTQTPRYLIKTRGQQVTLSCSPISGHRSVSWYQQTPGQGLQFLFEYFSETQRNKGNFPGRFSGRQFSNSRSEMNVSTLELGDSALYLCASSGKSGANVLTFGAGSRLTVL.

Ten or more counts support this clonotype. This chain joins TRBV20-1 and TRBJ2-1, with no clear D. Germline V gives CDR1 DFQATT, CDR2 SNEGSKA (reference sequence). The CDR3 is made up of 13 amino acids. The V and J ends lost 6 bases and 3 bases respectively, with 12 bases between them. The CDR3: CSAPLGDYNEQFF. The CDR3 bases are TGCAGTGCACCGCTTGGGGACTACAATGAGCAGTTCTTC.